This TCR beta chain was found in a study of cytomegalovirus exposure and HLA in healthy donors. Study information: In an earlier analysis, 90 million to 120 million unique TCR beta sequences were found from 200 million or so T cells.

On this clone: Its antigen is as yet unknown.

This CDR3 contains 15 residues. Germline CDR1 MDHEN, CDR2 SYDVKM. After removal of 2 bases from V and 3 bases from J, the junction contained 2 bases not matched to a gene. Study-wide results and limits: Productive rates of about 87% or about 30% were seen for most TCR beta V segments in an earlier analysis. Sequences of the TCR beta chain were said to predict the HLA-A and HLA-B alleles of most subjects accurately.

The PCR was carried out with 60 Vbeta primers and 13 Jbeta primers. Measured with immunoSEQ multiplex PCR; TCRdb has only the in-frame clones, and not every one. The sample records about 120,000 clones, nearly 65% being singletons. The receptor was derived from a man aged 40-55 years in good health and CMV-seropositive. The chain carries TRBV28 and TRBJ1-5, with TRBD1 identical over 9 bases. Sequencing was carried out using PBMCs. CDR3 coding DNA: TGTGCCAGCAGTTTAGGGGACAGGGCCAATCAGCCCCAGCATTTT. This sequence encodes CASSLGDRANQPQHF.